There are many counts of the clone carrying this T cell receptor beta chain. TCRdb redid the calling of the 5' RACE reads with MiXCR, one entry per CDR3 protein. The data show roughly 310,000 distinct CDR3 sequences, with around 3.6% seen just once and around 24% held by the top ten. The sample is drawn from a study of T cells after yellow fever vaccination. Trimming took 5 bases from V and 6 from J, leaving 13 bases between them. Per the germline V gene, CDR1 is SGHVS and CDR2 is FNYEAQ. The length of the CDR3 is 14 residues. V is TRBV7-6 and J is TRBJ2-2, with D uncertain. The origin of this receptor is a man younger than 35 who received the YFV17D yellow fever vaccine. The sample here was PBMCs, taken on the day of the yellow fever booster vaccination. CDR3 sequence (DNA): TGTGCCAGCAGCCTAGAAGCGAATCCCGGGGAGCTGTTTTTT. Translation gives CASSLEANPGELFF.